These 23 T cell receptor beta chains were sequenced from one sample in a study of cytomegalovirus exposure and HLA in healthy donors. Researchers ran the PCR with 60 Vbeta and 13 Jbeta primers. Sequenced by immunoSEQ multiplex PCR; TCRdb stores in-frame clones only, minus some. The sample has fewer than 250,000 clones; around 73% are singletons. The sequenced sample was PBMCs. These receptors originate from a woman younger than 45 in good health and CMV-seropositive.

In the case of this clone: The sample holds other DNA sequences that translate to the same CDR3. The chain carries TRBV29-1 and TRBJ2-2; tentatively, D is TRBD1 (6 bases). The germline gives CDR1 SQVTM, CDR2 ANQGSEA. V shed 4 bases and J shed 5 bases, with 11 bases lying between them. CDR3 length: 13 amino acids. The CDR3 sequence is CSVVRGRTGELFF. CDR3 coding DNA: TGCAGCGTTGTCAGGGGTCGGACCGGGGAGCTGTTTTTT.

This clone was picked up a small number of times. The gene calls are TRBV28 and TRBJ2-5, with a possible D match to TRBD2 (6 bases). Gene TRBJ2-7 matches the end of the DNA better, so the J call may be wrong. The CDR3 contains 12 residues. CDR1 and CDR2 from the germline V gene are MDHEN and SYDVKM. The DNA of the CDR3 is TGTGCCAGCAGCCTGACTAGTTCCGAGCAGTACTTC. Translation gives CASSLTSSEQYF.

The gene calls are TRBV4-2 and TRBJ1-2, with 8 bases fitting TRBD1. Looked up from germline, CDR1 is LGHNA and CDR2 is YNFKEQ. This CDR3 comprises 12 residues. V shed 4 bases and J 7 bases; nucleotides not matched to a gene: 2. This chain's CDR3 is CASSLQGVGYTF. Here the CDR3 DNA reads TGTGCCAGCAGCCTACAGGGGGTTGGCTACACCTTC.

This clone has just a few counts. The rearrangement joins TRBV7-2 to TRBJ2-3, with 9 bases aligning to TRBD2. The CDR3 is 16 amino acids. V lost 3 bases, J lost 3 bases, and 7 bases stayed unmatched. The V gene's germline CDR1 is SGHTA and CDR2 FQGNSA. DNA of the CDR3: TGTGCCAGCAGCTTCCGGGGTAGCGGGGGAACAGATACGCAGTATTTT. Translating gives CASSFRGSGGTDTQYF.

The chain employs TRBV29-1 and TRBJ2-7; a possible D gene is TRBD1 (6 bases). Trimming left V 7 bases short and J 3 bases short, with 10 bases between. Germline-derived CDR1 and CDR2 are SQVTM and ANQGSEA. This CDR3 contains 11 residues. The DNA for the CDR3 is TGCAGCGCCGGACAGAACTACGAGCAGTACTTC. Protein sequence: CSAGQNYEQYF.

The genes are TRBV30 and TRBJ2-7; D ambiguous. V was cut by 1 base and J by 3 bases, with 13 bases left in between. The CDR3 extends over 14 amino acids. Germline CDR1 is GTSNPN and CDR2 is SVGIG (reference sequence). This chain's CDR3 is CAWSDATSFYEQYF. The DNA for the CDR3 is TGTGCCTGGAGTGATGCGACAAGCTTCTACGAGCAGTACTTC.

The J gene is TRBJ1-2, the V gene TRBV7-2; D is unclear. This CDR3 is 14 amino acids long. Germline values: CDR1 SGHTA, CDR2 FQGNSA. Trimming took off 1 base at V and 3 bases at J, with 9 bases between the two ends. CDR3 amino acids: CASSLGQTYYGYTF. In DNA form, the CDR3 reads TGTGCCAGCAGCTTAGGGCAGACTTACTATGGCTACACCTTC.

In this sample, this clone turned up a few times. The chain carries TRBV5-8 and TRBJ1-1; no firm D call. V lost 4 bases and J 1 base, leaving 2 bases between the germline ends. In germline, CDR1 is SGHTS, CDR2 YDEGEE. This CDR3 region has 11 residues. The CDR3 bases are TGTGCCAGCAGCCGGAACACTGAAGCTTTCTTT. The encoded protein is CASSRNTEAFF. Full variable domain (remainder filled in from reference TRBV5-8 and TRBJ1-1): EAGVTQSPTHLIKTRGQQATLRCSPISGHTSVYWYQQALGLGLQFLLWYDEGEERNRGNFPPRFSGRQFPNYSSELNVNALELEDSALYLCASSRNTEAFFGQGTRLTVV.

J is TRBJ2-1 and V is TRBV28; 10 bases are a match to TRBD1. V lost 4 bases, J lost 5 bases, and 5 bases stayed unmatched. CDR3 length: 15 amino acids. From germline, CDR1 is MDHEN and CDR2 SYDVKM. The CDR3 loop reads CASSSAGQGHNEQFF. The CDR3 DNA sequence: TGTGCCAGCAGTTCCGCGGGACAGGGGCACAATGAGCAGTTCTTC.

V and J are TRBV7-3 and TRBJ2-1; possible D gene TRBD2, 6 bases. With 0 bases removed from V and 5 bases from J, the gap between germline ends came to 17 bases. Germline loops: CDR1 SGHTA, CDR2 FQGTGA. The CDR3 is 17 residues long. CDR3 sequence reads: CASSLTATGEGNNEQFF. CDR3 coding DNA: TGTGCCAGCAGCTTAACGGCAACGGGAGAAGGGAACAATGAGCAGTTCTTC.

The chain combines TRBV7-2 with TRBJ2-7, with TRBD2 identical over 12 bases. The CDR3 spans 15 residues. The J segment lost 0 bases and the V segment lost 5 bases, leaving 2 bases of the junction unmatched. In germline, CDR1 is SGHTA, CDR2 FQGNSA. CDR3 loop: CASSGLAGSSYEQYF. CDR3 bases: TGTGCCAGCAGCGGACTAGCGGGGAGCTCCTACGAGCAGTACTTC.

The V gene is TRBV11-2, the J gene TRBJ2-7; TRBD2 agrees at 9 bases. V dropped 4 bases and J dropped 2; count of bases not matched to a gene: 0. CDR1 SGHAT and CDR2 FQNNGV come from the germline V gene. This CDR3 is 13 amino acids long. DNA of the CDR3: TGTGCCAGCAGCTGGACTAGCGCCTACGAGCAGTACTTC. Protein sequence: CASSWTSAYEQYF.

This clone was detected only a few times. The J gene is TRBJ2-7, the V gene TRBV5-5, with a weak D call TRBD2 (6 bases). V was pared by 3 bases and J by 3 bases, with 13 bases between. This CDR3 region has 14 residues. Germline V CDR1 and CDR2: SGHKS, YYEKEE (reference sequence). The CDR3 nucleotides are TGTGCCAGCAGCTGGGGGGATTTGGGCTACGAGCAGTACTTC. Protein sequence: CASSWGDLGYEQYF.

This chain links TRBV28 with TRBJ1-4; D is possibly TRBD1 (6 bases). Trimming left V 5 bases short and J 1 base short, with 14 bases between. The CDR3 covers 16 residues. Germline values: CDR1 MDHEN, CDR2 SYDVKM. The CDR3 coding sequence is TGTGCCAGCAGTATCTACTTCAGGGGAACTAATGAAAAACTGTTTTTT. Protein product: CASSIYFRGTNEKLFF. Full variable domain (rest looked up from reference TRBV28 and TRBJ1-4): DVKVTQSSRYLVKRTGEKVFLECVQDMDHENMFWYRQDPGLGLRLIYFSYDVKMKEKGDIPEGYSVSREKKERFSLILESASTNQTSMYLCASSIYFRGTNEKLFFGSGTQLSVL.

This chain joins TRBV19 and TRBJ2-3; 11 positions agree with TRBD2. The CDR3 contains 14 residues. With 4 bases clipped from V and 3 bases from J, the junction kept 0 bases outside the gene matches. Germline CDR1 is LNHDA and CDR2 is SQIVND (reference sequence). CDR3 sequence (DNA): TGTGCCAGTAGTACTAGCGGGAGGACAGATACGCAGTATTTT. Translated: CASSTSGRTDTQYF.

The chain joins TRBV2 to TRBJ1-4; 8 bases align to TRBD1. The CDR3 contains 15 residues. The germline gives CDR1 SNHLY, CDR2 FYNNEI. The junction had 6 bases not matched to a gene; V was cut back by 1 base and J by 8 bases. CDR3 in DNA: TGTGCCAGCAGTGAAGGGGCAGGGGGCTTCGAAAAACTGTTTTTT. The encoded protein is CASSEGAGGFEKLFF.

This rearrangement joins TRBV28 to TRBJ1-6, with 7 bases identical to TRBD1. CDR1 is MDHEN, CDR2 SYDVKM, per germline. This CDR3 spans 15 amino acids. The V and J ends lost 8 bases and 8 bases, in that order; junction bases with no gene match: 12. The CDR3 here is CASEKGTVYDSPLHF. CDR3 DNA sequence: TGTGCCAGCGAAAAAGGGACAGTTTATGATTCACCCCTCCACTTT. Looking up the rest from reference TRBV28 and TRBJ1-6 gives the full variable domain: DVKVTQSSRYLVKRTGEKVFLECVQDMDHENMFWYRQDPGLGLRLIYFSYDVKMKEKGDIPEGYSVSREKKERFSLILESASTNQTSMYLCASEKGTVYDSPLHFGNGTRLTVT.

There are a few counts of this clone. J is TRBJ2-1 and V is TRBV12-5; 7 bases align to TRBD1. The trim removed 4 bases at V and 4 bases at J, leaving 1 base unmatched. CDR3 size: 13 residues. Germline V CDR1 and CDR2: LGHNT, FRNRAP. CDR3 coding DNA: TGTGCTAGTGGTTCGGACAGGTACAATGAGCAGTTCTTC. It translates to CASGSDRYNEQFF.

A few counts support this clone. The genes are TRBV5-1 and TRBJ2-2; no clear D. CDR1 is SGHRS, CDR2 YFSETQ, per germline. The CDR3 is 15 residues long. The V gene lost 6 bases and the J gene lost 4 bases, with 16 bases spanning the gap. CDR3 sequence: CASTRDTFGTGELFF. For the CDR3, the DNA is TGCGCCAGCACTCGAGACACCTTCGGCACCGGGGAGCTGTTTTTT.

The V call is TRBV7-2, the J call TRBJ2-7; 14 nucleotides agree with TRBD2. The V gene end was trimmed by 5 bases and the J gene end by 6 bases; junction bases not matched to a gene: 6. The CDR3 is 15 amino acids. Germline V lookup: CDR1 SGHTA, CDR2 FQGNSA. DNA of the CDR3: TGTGCCAGCAGCCCCCTTGGACTAGCGGGAGGCGAGCAGTACTTC. This gives the protein CASSPLGLAGGEQYF.

V and J are TRBV28 and TRBJ2-3; 10 bases are shared with TRBD2. J was trimmed by 5 bases and V by 2 bases; bases with no gene match: 4. Germline CDR1 and CDR2: MDHEN and SYDVKM. The CDR3 covers 15 residues. This chain's CDR3 is CASSLSGGAQDTQYF. The CDR3, as DNA: TGTGCCAGCAGTTTAAGCGGGGGGGCCCAAGATACGCAGTATTTT. The full variable domain, its missing parts supplied by reference TRBV28 and TRBJ2-3, is DVKVTQSSRYLVKRTGEKVFLECVQDMDHENMFWYRQDPGLGLRLIYFSYDVKMKEKGDIPEGYSVSREKKERFSLILESASTNQTSMYLCASSLSGGAQDTQYFGPGTRLTVL.

The chain has TRBV25-1 and TRBJ1-6, with D possibly being TRBD1 (6 bases). The CDR3 contains 13 residues. Germline CDR1 and CDR2: MGHDK and SYGVNS. Trimming took off 2 bases at V and 10 bases at J, with 9 bases between the two ends. In nucleotides, the CDR3 is TGTGCCAGCAGTGAACCAGGGGACTCACCCCTCCACTTT. Translation gives CASSEPGDSPLHF.

The chain has TRBV4-3 and TRBJ2-7; D is possibly TRBD2 (7 bases). CDR1 is LGHNA, CDR2 YSLEER, per germline. The CDR3 covers 16 residues. V was cut by 0 bases and J by 2 bases, with 14 bases left in between. As DNA, the CDR3 is TGCGCCAGCAGCCAAGAAGCCGGGGGGCCGACCTACGAGCAGTACTTC. As protein: CASSQEAGGPTYEQYF.